A single sample gave rise to the 26 T cell receptor beta chains below, sequenced in a study of T cell responses to AZD1222 COVID-19 vaccine. The repertoire was sequenced with immunoSEQ multiplex PCR; TCRdb's copy has only in-frame clones and lacks some. Here the sample spans approximately 100,000 clones, 88% being singletons. Sequences were derived from peripheral blood, sampled on day 0 of MenACWY control vaccination. These receptors all stem from an adult in good health.

This clone was counted only a few times. CDR3 in DNA: TGTGCCAGCAGCTTCTTTACCGGGGTAAACACCATATATTTT. Its protein product is CASSFFTGVNTIYF. The chain is built from TRBV7-9 and TRBJ1-3; D gene ambiguous. This CDR3 has 14 amino acids. Looked up from germline, CDR1 is SEHNR and CDR2 is FQNEAQ (reference sequence). V gave up 3 bases and J gave up 6 bases, with 12 bases separating them.

This chain joins TRBV5-4 and TRBJ2-1; 7 bases line up with TRBD2. The germline gives CDR1 SGHNT, CDR2 YYREEE (reference sequence). CDR3 length: 14 residues. V trimming: 1 base; J trimming: 9 bases; junction bases outside the gene matches: 7. Here the CDR3 reads CASSLSTSIREQFF. The CDR3 bases are TGTGCCAGCAGCTTGTCGACTAGCATCCGTGAGCAGTTCTTC.

The rearrangement joins TRBV4-1 to TRBJ1-5; 7 bases are a match to TRBD1. J lost 3 bases, V lost 2 bases, and 16 bases had no gene match. The CDR3 runs to 19 residues. Germline CDR1 and CDR2: MGHRA and YSYEKL. CDR3 residues: CASSQPAGLQGRANQPQHF. CDR3 DNA: TGCGCCAGCAGCCAACCTGCGGGGTTACAGGGGAGAGCCAATCAGCCCCAGCATTTT.

This chain joins TRBV4-1 and TRBJ1-2; no clear D gene. CDR1 is MGHRA and CDR2 is YSYEKL in the germline V gene. The CDR3 consists of 15 residues. Deletions cut 4 bases from V and 0 bases from J, with 12 bases between. The CDR3: CASSPLPIANYGYTF. As DNA, the CDR3 is TGCGCCAGCAGCCCCCTCCCGATAGCTAACTATGGCTACACCTTC.

The chain uses TRBV7-9 and TRBJ2-3; D is uncertain. CDR3 size: 11 residues. Germline CDR1 reads SEHNR; CDR2 reads FQNEAQ (reference sequence). V lost 4 bases and J lost 4, with 3 bases in between. DNA for the CDR3: TGTGCCAGCAGCTACGCAGATACGCAGTATTTT. The encoded protein is CASSYADTQYF.

The rearrangement joins TRBV9 to TRBJ1-3, with a possible D match to TRBD1 (6 bases). Germline CDR1 and CDR2: SGDLS and YYNGEE. There are 16 residues in the CDR3. With 3 bases removed from V and 4 bases from J, the gap between germline ends came to 17 bases. Here the CDR3 reads CASSAFRGARGNTIYF. Written as DNA, the CDR3 is TGTGCCAGCAGCGCCTTCCGGGGGGCGAGGGGAAACACCATATATTTT. The variable domain in full, completed from reference TRBV9 and TRBJ1-3, reads DSGVTQTPKHLITATGQRVTLRCSPRSGDLSVYWYQQSLDQGLQFLIQYYNGEERAKGNILERFSAQQFPDLHSELNLSSLELGDSALYFCASSAFRGARGNTIYFGEGSWLTVV.

This clone was seen just once. The CDR3 bases are TGCAGCGTTGAAGATCGTGGGGACGAGCAGTACTTC. Translating it yields CSVEDRGDEQYF. The chain is built from TRBV29-1 and TRBJ2-7; D gene uncertain. Germline CDR1 is SQVTM and CDR2 is ANQGSEA. The CDR3 contains 12 residues. The V and J ends lost 0 bases and 5 bases respectively, with 8 bases between them.

The chain carries TRBV6-5 and TRBJ1-2; D uncertain. V gave up 2 bases and J gave up 4 bases, with 11 bases separating them. In germline, CDR1 is MNHEY, CDR2 SVGAGI. The CDR3 runs 14 residues. CDR3: CASSYRRPGYGYTF. The CDR3 nucleotides are TGTGCCAGCAGTTACCGACGTCCGGGCTATGGCTACACCTTC.

The gene calls are TRBV4-1 and TRBJ2-7; TRBD2 matches at 12 bases. The germline gives CDR1 MGHRA, CDR2 YSYEKL. V shed 0 bases, J shed 0 bases, and the junction held 6 bases outside the gene matches. The CDR3 contains 18 residues. The CDR3 spells CASSQDQASGGDSYEQYF. The DNA for the CDR3 is TGCGCCAGCAGCCAAGATCAGGCTAGCGGGGGGGACTCCTACGAGCAGTACTTC.

The chain is built from TRBV4-2 and TRBJ2-1; 10 bases align to TRBD2. Germline lookup yields CDR1 LGHNA and CDR2 YNFKEQ. This CDR3 spans 16 amino acids. Germline trimming cut 1 base from V and 8 bases from J; bases unmatched to any gene: 8. In nucleotides, the CDR3 is TGTGCCAGCAGCCAAGGGCTAGCGGGAGAGGTTCATGAGCAGTTCTTC. As protein: CASSQGLAGEVHEQFF.

The chain is built from TRBV19 and TRBJ2-1; 7 bases are shared with TRBD2. The CDR3 runs to 15 residues. Germline V gives CDR1 LNHDA, CDR2 SQIVND (reference sequence). With 3 bases clipped from V and 6 bases from J, the junction kept 8 bases outside the gene matches. The CDR3 loop reads CASSITAGARNEQFF. DNA of the CDR3: TGTGCCAGTAGTATTACGGCGGGAGCTCGCAATGAGCAGTTCTTC.

This clone was detected only a few times. V and J are TRBV1 and TRBJ1-3. TRBV1 is labeled a pseudogene. The CDR3 has 15 amino acids. The CDR3, as DNA: TGCACCAGCACCTGGGACCCCGAGGGTGGAAACACCATATATTTT. This gives the protein CTSTWDPEGGNTIYF.

This clone was seen a single time. This chain connects TRBV28 to TRBJ1-2; D is ambiguous. The CDR3 consists of 15 residues. Germline CDR1 reads MDHEN; CDR2 reads SYDVKM. V gave up 2 bases and J gave up 4 bases, with 14 bases separating them. CDR3 protein: CASSLIGETSYGYTF. The CDR3 DNA reads TGTGCCAGCAGTTTAATAGGAGAAACATCCTATGGCTACACCTTC.

This clone appeared once. This chain links TRBV5-1 with TRBJ2-7, with 10 bases fitting TRBD2. The CDR3 length is 15 residues. Germline loops: CDR1 SGHRS, CDR2 YFSETQ. Trimming cost V 9 bases and J 6 bases; bases outside gene matches: 15. CDR3 residues: CATNLIAGGKGEQYF. DNA for the CDR3: TGCGCCACTAATTTAATAGCGGGAGGAAAAGGCGAGCAGTACTTC.

The J gene is TRBJ1-4, the V gene TRBV7-2, with D uncertain. Per the germline V gene, CDR1 is SGHTA and CDR2 is FQGNSA. Trimming pared 0 bases from V and 6 bases from J, leaving 11 bases between. The CDR3 totals 15 residues. CDR3: CASSLALGRDEKLFF. The CDR3 coding sequence is TGTGCCAGCAGCTTAGCCCTCGGACGGGATGAAAAACTGTTTTTT.

The chain combines TRBV28 with TRBJ1-1, with 7 bases that match TRBD1. V shed 10 bases and J 4 bases; nucleotides not matched to a gene: 6. This CDR3 region has 12 residues. CDR1 is MDHEN and CDR2 is SYDVKM in the germline V gene. CDR3 in amino acids: CATTDRVTEAFF. CDR3 bases: TGTGCCACCACCGACAGGGTCACTGAAGCTTTCTTT.

This chain joins TRBV7-9 and TRBJ1-3; unclear D gene. V lost 3 bases and J 2 bases, leaving 11 bases between the germline ends. The CDR3 consists of 15 residues. Germline V CDR1 and CDR2: SEHNR, FQNEAQ (reference sequence). The CDR3 protein is CASSLRVGAGNTIYF. The CDR3 region has the DNA TGTGCCAGCAGCTTGAGGGTTGGTGCTGGAAACACCATATATTTT.

The rearrangement joins TRBV2 to TRBJ1-4; 9 nucleotides match TRBD1. The CDR3 is 16 amino acids. V lost 10 bases, J lost 0 bases, and 9 bases stayed unmatched. Germline values: CDR1 SNHLY, CDR2 FYNNEI. This chain's CDR3 is CATSPQGAATNEKLFF. The CDR3 DNA follows: TGTGCCACTTCACCACAGGGGGCTGCAACTAATGAAAAACTGTTTTTT.

A few counts support this clone. The chain couples TRBV19 to TRBJ1-6; D gene uncertain. The CDR3 is made up of 14 amino acids. Looked up from germline, CDR1 is LNHDA and CDR2 is SQIVND (reference sequence). V lost 5 bases to trimming and J lost 8 bases, with 13 bases between them. The chain's CDR3 is CASSPEGEYSPLHF. In DNA, the CDR3 is TGTGCCAGTAGTCCAGAGGGCGAATATTCACCCCTCCACTTT.

The chain combines TRBV10-3 with TRBJ1-2, with a weak D call TRBD1 (5 bases). Between the trimmed V and J ends, which lost 10 bases and 4 bases, there was a span of 13 bases. There are 12 residues in the CDR3. Germline lookup yields CDR1 ENHRY and CDR2 SYGVKD. CDR3 nucleotides: TGTGCCACCCGCCGGGACCTCTATGGCTACACCTTC. Translation: CATRRDLYGYTF.

This chain joins TRBV7-2 and TRBJ1-4; a weak D match, TRBD1 (5 bases). The CDR3 extends over 16 amino acids. With 5 bases removed from V and 8 bases from J, the gap between germline ends came to 21 bases. The germline V gene has CDR1 SGHTA and CDR2 FQGNSA. As DNA, the CDR3 is TGTGCCAGCAGCCTAGGGGTGGGGTCGAGGACCGAAAAACTGTTTTTT. This translates into CASSLGVGSRTEKLFF.

The rearrangement joins TRBV19 to TRBJ2-1; 9 nucleotides agree with TRBD2. Germline V gene data show CDR1 as LNHDA and CDR2 as SQIVND (reference sequence). The CDR3 is made up of 15 amino acids. V was pared by 5 bases and J by 4 bases, with 6 bases of the junction left unmatched. The DNA for the CDR3 is TGTGCCAGTAGTGGGCTAGCGGGACTTTACAATGAGCAGTTCTTC. Residues: CASSGLAGLYNEQFF.

This clone was observed a single time. The chain carries TRBV5-5 and TRBJ1-5; D perhaps matches TRBD1 (5 bases). Between the trimmed V and J ends, which lost 0 bases and 1 base, there was a span of 8 bases. The CDR3 length is 15 residues. Looked up from germline, CDR1 is SGHKS and CDR2 is YYEKEE (reference sequence). The CDR3 protein is CASSLAWTSNQPQHF. As DNA, the CDR3 is TGTGCCAGCAGCTTGGCCTGGACAAGCAATCAGCCCCAGCATTTT.

The J gene is TRBJ2-1, the V gene TRBV28; weak D call: TRBD1 (7 bases). Trimming cost V 6 bases and J 8 bases, with 17 bases left between them. Germline V gives CDR1 MDHEN, CDR2 SYDVKM. The CDR3 extends over 14 amino acids. CDR3 residues: CASSSPQGEDEQFF. The CDR3, as DNA: TGTGCCAGCAGCTCCCCCCAGGGGGAGGATGAGCAGTTCTTC.

The chain carries TRBV12-5 and TRBJ2-3; D is possibly TRBD1 (5 bases). Trimming removed 0 bases at V and 0 bases at J, with 16 bases between. Per germline, CDR1 LGHNT and CDR2 FRNRAP. The CDR3 sequence is 18 residues long. CDR3 nucleotide sequence: TGTGCTAGTGGTTTGGTTACCTCAGGGTCCCGGAGCACAGATACGCAGTATTTT. As protein: CASGLVTSGSRSTDTQYF.

The rearrangement links TRBV6-5 to TRBJ2-7, with 9 bases matching TRBD2. The CDR3 contains 14 residues. V was clipped by 4 bases and J by 0 bases; unmatched bases: 1. Germline V gene lookup returns CDR1 MNHEY and CDR2 SVGAGI. CDR3 in amino acids: CASSSSGASYEQYF. The DNA of the CDR3 is TGTGCCAGCAGTTCTAGCGGGGCCTCCTACGAGCAGTACTTC.